The clone carrying this T cell receptor beta chain turned up a few times. What it recognizes is unknown. At the DNA level, this CDR3 is encoded by other sequences in the same sample as well. This entry is derived from a study of CD8+ T cells in alopecia areata. Alopecia areata patients gave lesional scalp punch biopsies and peripheral blood samples. PBMCs served as the source from which CD4+ and CD8+ T cells were sorted. Study-wide results and caveats: An increase in clonality over normal scalp was evident in lesional scalp, especially alopecia totalis/universalis.

RNA extraction and reverse transcription yielded cDNA as sequencing template. This table comes from immunoSEQ multiplex PCR, and its TCRdb copy is limited to in-frame clones, with some not included. The data contain roughly 150,000 clones, less than 65% of them singletons. The germline V and J ends were trimmed by 1 base and 1 base, with 7 bases remaining between them. There are 14 residues in the CDR3. The V gene's germline CDR1 is LGHNA and CDR2 YSLEER. The chain has TRBV4-3 and TRBJ1-1; D call uncertain. This sequence originates from a human donor with alopecia areata. The sequencing here drew on CD8+ T cells sorted from blood, taken at week 0. The CDR3 region is CASSQVEGNTEAFF. CDR3 sequence (DNA): TGCGCCAGCAGCCAAGTCGAGGGGAACACTGAAGCTTTCTTT.